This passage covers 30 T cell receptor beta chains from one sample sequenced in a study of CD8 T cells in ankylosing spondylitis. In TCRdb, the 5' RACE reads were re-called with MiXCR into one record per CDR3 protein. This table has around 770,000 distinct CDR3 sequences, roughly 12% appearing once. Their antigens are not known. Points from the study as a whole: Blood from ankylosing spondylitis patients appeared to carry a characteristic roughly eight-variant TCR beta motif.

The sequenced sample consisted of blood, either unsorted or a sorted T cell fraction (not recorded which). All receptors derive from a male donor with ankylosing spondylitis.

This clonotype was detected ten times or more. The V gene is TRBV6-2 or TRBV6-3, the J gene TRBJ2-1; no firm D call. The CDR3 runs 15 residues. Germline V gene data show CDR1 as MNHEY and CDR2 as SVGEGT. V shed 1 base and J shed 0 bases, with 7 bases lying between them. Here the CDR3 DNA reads TGTGCCAGCAGTTACTTGGGCGGCTCCTACAATGAGCAGTTCTTC. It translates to CASSYLGGSYNEQFF.

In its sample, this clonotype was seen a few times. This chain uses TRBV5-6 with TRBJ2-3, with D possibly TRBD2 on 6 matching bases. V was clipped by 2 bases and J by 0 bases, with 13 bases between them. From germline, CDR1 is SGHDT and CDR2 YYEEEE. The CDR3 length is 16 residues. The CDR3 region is CASSLGIAESTDTQYF. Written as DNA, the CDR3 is TGTGCCAGCAGCTTAGGAATAGCGGAAAGCACAGATACGCAGTATTTT.

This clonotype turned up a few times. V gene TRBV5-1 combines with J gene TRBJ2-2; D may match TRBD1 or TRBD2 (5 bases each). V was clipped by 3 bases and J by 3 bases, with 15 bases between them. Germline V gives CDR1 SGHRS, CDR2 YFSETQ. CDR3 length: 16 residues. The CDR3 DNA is TGCGCCAGCAGCTGGGGACCCGACAGATACACCGGGGAGCTGTTTTTT. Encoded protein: CASSWGPDRYTGELFF.

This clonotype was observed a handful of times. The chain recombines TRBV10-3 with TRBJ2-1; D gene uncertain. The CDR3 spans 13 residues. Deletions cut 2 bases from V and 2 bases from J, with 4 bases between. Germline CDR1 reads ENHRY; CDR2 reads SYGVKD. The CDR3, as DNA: TGTGCCATCAGTGAGGCGACCTACAATGAGCAGTTCTTC. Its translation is CAISEATYNEQFF.

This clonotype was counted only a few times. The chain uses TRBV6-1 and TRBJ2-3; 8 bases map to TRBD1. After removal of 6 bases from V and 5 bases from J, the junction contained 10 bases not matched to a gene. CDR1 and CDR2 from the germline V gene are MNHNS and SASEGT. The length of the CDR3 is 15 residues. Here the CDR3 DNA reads TGTGCCAGCAGAATCGACAGGGGTGACGGAGATACGCAGTATTTT. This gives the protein CASRIDRGDGDTQYF.

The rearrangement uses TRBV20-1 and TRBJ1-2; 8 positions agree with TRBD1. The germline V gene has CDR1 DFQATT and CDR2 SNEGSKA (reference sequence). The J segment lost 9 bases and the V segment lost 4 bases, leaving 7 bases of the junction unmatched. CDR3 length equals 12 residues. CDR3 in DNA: TGCAGTGCTATTGACAGGGGCGGGCGCTACACCTTC. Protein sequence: CSAIDRGGRYTF.

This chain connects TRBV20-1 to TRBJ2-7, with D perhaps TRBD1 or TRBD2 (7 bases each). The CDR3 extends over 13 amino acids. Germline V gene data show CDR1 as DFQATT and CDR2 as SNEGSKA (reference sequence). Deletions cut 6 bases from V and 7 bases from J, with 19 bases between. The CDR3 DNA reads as TGCAGTGCCCCCTGGGAGGGGGCGAGGGAGCAGTACTTC. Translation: CSAPWEGAREQYF.

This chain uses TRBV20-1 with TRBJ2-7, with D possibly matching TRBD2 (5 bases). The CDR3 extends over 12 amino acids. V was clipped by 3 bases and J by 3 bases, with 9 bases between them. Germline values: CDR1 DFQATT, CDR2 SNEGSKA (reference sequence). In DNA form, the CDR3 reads TGCAGTGCTAGCGCGGGCCACTACGAGCAGTACTTC. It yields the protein CSASAGHYEQYF.

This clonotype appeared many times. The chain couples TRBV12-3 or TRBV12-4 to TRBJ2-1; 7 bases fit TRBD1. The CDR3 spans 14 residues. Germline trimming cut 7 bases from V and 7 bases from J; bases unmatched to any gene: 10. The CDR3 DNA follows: TGTGCCAGCACCGAGGACAGGCCGGGGAATGAGCAGTTCTTC. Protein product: CASTEDRPGNEQFF.

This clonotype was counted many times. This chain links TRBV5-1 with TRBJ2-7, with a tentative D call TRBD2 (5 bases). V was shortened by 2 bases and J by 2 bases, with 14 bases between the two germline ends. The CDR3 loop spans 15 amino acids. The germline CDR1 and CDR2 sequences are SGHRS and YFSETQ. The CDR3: CASSFEDSSTYEQYF. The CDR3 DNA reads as TGCGCCAGCAGCTTTGAGGACTCCTCTACCTACGAGCAGTACTTC. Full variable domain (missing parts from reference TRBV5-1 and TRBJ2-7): KAGVTQTPRYLIKTRGQQVTLSCSPISGHRSVSWYQQTPGQGLQFLFEYFSETQRNKGNFPGRFSGRQFSNSRSEMNVSTLELGDSALYLCASSFEDSSTYEQYFGPGTRLTVT.

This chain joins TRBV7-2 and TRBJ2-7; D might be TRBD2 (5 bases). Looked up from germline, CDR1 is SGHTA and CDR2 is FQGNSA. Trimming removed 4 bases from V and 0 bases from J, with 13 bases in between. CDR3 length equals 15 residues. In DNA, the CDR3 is TGTGCCAGCAGCTCCGGACGGGGAGCCTCCTACGAGCAGTACTTC. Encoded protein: CASSSGRGASYEQYF.

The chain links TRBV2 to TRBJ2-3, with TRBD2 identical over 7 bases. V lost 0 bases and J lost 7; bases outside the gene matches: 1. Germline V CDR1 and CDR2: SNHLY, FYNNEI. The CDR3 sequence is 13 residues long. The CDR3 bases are TGTGCCAGCAGTGAAGCGCGGGGGAATACGCAGTATTTT. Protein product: CASSEARGNTQYF. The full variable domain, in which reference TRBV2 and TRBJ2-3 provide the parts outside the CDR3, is EPEVTQTPSHQVTQMGQEVILRCVPISNHLYFYWYRQILGQKVEFLVSFYNNEISEKSEIFDDQFSVERPDGSNFTLKIRSTKLEDSAMYFCASSEARGNTQYFGPGTRLTVL.

DNA of the CDR3: TGTGCCAGCAGCTTGGTGCCCGGCAGGGGATTCAACGAGCAGTACTTC. Translating it yields CASSLVPGRGFNEQYF. The chain couples TRBV5-6 to TRBJ2-7, with TRBD1 as a possible D gene (6 bases). The CDR3 extends over 16 amino acids. CDR1 and CDR2 (germline): SGHDT, YYEEEE. The V end lost 0 bases, the J end lost 5 bases, and 18 bases lay between the germline ends.

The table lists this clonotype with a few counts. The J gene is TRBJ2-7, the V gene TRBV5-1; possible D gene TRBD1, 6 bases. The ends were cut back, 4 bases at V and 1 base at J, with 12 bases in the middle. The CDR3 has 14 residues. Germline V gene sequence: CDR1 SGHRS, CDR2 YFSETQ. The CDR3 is CASSQIQGSYEQYF. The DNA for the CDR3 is TGCGCCAGCAGCCAGATCCAGGGGTCCTACGAGCAGTACTTC. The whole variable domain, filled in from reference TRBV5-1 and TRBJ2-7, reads KAGVTQTPRYLIKTRGQQVTLSCSPISGHRSVSWYQQTPGQGLQFLFEYFSETQRNKGNFPGRFSGRQFSNSRSEMNVSTLELGDSALYLCASSQIQGSYEQYFGPGTRLTVT.

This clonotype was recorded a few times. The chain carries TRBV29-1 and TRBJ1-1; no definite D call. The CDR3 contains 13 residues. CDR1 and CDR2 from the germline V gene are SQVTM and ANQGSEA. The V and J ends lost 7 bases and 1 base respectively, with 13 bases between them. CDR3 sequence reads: CSAGPNRNTEAFF. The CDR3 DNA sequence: TGCAGCGCCGGACCCAATCGGAACACTGAAGCTTTCTTT.

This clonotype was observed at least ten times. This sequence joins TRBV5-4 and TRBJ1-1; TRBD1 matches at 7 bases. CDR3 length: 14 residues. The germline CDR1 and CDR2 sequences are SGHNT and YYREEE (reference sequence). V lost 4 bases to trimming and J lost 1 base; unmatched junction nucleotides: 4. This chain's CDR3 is CASSRDRRNTEAFF. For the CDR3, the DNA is TGTGCCAGCAGCCGGGACAGACGGAACACTGAAGCTTTCTTT.

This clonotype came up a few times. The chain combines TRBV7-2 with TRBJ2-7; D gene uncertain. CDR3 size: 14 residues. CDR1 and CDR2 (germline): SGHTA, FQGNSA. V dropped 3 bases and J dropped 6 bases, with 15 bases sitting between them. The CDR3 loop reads CASSFRAKNGEQYF. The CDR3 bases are TGTGCCAGCAGCTTCCGGGCCAAGAATGGCGAGCAGTACTTC.

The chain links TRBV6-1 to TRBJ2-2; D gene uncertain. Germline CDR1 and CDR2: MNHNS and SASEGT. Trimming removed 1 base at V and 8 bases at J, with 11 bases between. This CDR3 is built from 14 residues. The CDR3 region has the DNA TGTGCCAGCAGTGAAGTTCCCGATCGTGGGGAGCTGTTTTTT. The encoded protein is CASSEVPDRGELFF.

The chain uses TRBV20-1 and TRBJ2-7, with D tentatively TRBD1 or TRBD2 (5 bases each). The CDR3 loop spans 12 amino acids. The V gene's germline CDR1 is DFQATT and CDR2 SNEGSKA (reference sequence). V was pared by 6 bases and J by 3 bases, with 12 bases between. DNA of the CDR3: TGCAGTGCCACCCCGGGGCTCTACGAGCAGTACTTC. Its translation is CSATPGLYEQYF.

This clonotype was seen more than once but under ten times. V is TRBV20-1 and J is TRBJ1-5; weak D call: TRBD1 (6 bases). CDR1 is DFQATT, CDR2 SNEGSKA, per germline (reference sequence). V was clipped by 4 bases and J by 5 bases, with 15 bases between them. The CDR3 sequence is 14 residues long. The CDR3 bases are TGCAGTGCTACTCGGGACACCCGACATCAGCCCCAGCATTTT. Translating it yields CSATRDTRHQPQHF.

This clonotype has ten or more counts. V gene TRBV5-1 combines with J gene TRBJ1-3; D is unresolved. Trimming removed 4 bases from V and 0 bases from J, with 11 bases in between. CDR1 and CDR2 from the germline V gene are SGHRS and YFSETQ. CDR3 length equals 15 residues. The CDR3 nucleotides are TGCGCCAGCAGCGCGGACCCTCACTCTGGAAACACCATATATTTT. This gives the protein CASSADPHSGNTIYF.

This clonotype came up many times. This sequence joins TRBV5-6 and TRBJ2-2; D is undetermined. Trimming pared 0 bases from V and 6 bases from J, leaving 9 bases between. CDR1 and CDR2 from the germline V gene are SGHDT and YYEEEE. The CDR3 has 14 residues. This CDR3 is CASSLVVGSGELFF. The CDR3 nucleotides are TGTGCCAGCAGCTTGGTTGTCGGGTCCGGGGAGCTGTTTTTT.

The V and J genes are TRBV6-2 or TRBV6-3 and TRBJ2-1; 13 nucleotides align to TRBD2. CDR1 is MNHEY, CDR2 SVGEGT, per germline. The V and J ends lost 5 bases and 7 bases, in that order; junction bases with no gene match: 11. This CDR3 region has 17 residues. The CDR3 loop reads CASSRRLLAGGQNEQFF. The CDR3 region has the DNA TGTGCCAGCAGTCGACGACTACTAGCGGGAGGGCAGAATGAGCAGTTCTTC.

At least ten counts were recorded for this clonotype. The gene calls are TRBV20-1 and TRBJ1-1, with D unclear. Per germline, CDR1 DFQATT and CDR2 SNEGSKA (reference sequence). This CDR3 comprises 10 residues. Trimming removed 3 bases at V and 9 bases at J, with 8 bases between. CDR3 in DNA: TGCAGTGCTAGTAGAGGGAAAGCTTTCTTT. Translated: CSASRGKAFF.

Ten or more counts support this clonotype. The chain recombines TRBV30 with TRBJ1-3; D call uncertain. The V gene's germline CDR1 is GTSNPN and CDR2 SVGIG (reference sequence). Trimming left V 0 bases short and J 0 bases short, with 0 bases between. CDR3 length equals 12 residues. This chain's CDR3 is CAWSVSGNTIYF. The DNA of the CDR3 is TGTGCCTGGAGTGTCTCTGGAAACACCATATATTTT. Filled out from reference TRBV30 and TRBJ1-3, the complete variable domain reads SQTIHQWPATLVQPVGSPLSLECTVEGTSNPNLYWYRQAAGRGLQLLFYSVGIGQISSEVPQNLSASRPQDRQFILSSKKLLLSDSGFYLCAWSVSGNTIYFGEGSWLTVV.

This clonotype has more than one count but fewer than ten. The CDR3: CAISEGGGLSSYNEQFF. The CDR3 DNA reads TGTGCCATCAGTGAGGGTGGAGGCTTAAGCTCCTACAATGAGCAGTTCTTC. This chain joins TRBV10-3 and TRBJ2-1, with D perhaps matching TRBD2 (5 bases). The V gene's germline CDR1 is ENHRY and CDR2 SYGVKD. Trimming took 2 bases from V and 0 from J, leaving 14 bases between them. This CDR3 has 17 amino acids.

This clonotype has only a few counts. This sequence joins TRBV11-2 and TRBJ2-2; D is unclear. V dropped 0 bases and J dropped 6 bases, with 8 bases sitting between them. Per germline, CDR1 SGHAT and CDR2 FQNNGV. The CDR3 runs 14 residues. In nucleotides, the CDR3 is TGTGCCAGCAGCTTAGACTATAGGGCCGGGGAGCTGTTTTTT. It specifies CASSLDYRAGELFF.

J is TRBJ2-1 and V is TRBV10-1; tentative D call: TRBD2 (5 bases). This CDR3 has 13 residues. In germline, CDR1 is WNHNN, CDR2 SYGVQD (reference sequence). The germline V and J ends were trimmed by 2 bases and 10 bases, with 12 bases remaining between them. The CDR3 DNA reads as TGCGCCAGCAGTGAGATGCTTCGAGGGGAGCAGTTCTTC. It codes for CASSEMLRGEQFF.

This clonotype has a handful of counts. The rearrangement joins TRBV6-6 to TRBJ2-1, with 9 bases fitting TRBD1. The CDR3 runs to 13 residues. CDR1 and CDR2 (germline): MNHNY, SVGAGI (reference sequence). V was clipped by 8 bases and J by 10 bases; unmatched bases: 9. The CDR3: CASRDREGWEQFF. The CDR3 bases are TGTGCCAGCCGGGACAGGGAAGGGTGGGAGCAGTTCTTC.

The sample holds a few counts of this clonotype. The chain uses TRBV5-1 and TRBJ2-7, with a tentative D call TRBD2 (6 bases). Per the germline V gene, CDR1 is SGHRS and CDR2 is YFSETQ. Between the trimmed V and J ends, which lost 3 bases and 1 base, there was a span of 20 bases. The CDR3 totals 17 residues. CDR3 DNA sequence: TGCGCCAGCAGCTCCGGGGGTCCGGGACGGATGTCCTACGAGCAGTACTTC. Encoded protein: CASSSGGPGRMSYEQYF.